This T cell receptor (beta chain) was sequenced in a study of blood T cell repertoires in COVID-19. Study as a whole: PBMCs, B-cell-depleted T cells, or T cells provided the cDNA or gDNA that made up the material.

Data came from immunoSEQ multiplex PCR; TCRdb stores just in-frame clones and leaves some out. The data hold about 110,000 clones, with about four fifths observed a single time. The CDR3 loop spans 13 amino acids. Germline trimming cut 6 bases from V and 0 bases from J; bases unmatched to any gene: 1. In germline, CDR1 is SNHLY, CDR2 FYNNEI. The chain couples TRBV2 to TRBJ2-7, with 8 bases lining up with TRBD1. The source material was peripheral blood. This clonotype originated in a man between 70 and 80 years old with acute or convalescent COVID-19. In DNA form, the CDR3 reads TGTGCCAGCAGACAGGGGGTCTCCTACGAGCAGTACTTC. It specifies CASRQGVSYEQYF.